Below, 7 T cell receptor beta chains from the same sample are listed, as sequenced in a study of blood T cell repertoires in COVID-19. TCRdb's table, derived via immunoSEQ multiplex PCR, lists solely in-frame clones and lacks some. The sample includes about 260,000 clones, approximately 91% seen only once; the top ten take about 10%. The source material was peripheral blood. These TCRs come from a woman between 25 and 40 years old with COVID-19, enrolled during active disease.

V and J are TRBV28 and TRBJ2-2; D might be TRBD1 (5 bases). CDR1 and CDR2 (germline): MDHEN, SYDVKM. V was cut by 4 bases and J by 6 bases, with 24 bases left in between. This CDR3 has 18 residues. The DNA of the CDR3 is TGTGCCAGCAGTTACGAGATGGGGCGGCTTCTAGGGTCCGGGGAGCTGTTTTTT. Translation: CASSYEMGRLLGSGELFF.

This chain joins TRBV24-1 and TRBJ2-3, with D unresolved. The CDR3 extends over 14 amino acids. Germline V gene lookup returns CDR1 KGHDR and CDR2 SFDVKD. The V gene lost 4 bases and the J gene lost 4 bases, with 11 bases spanning the gap. The CDR3 reads CATSEGLGADTQYF. The DNA for the CDR3 is TGTGCCACCAGTGAAGGTCTGGGCGCAGATACGCAGTATTTT.

The V and J genes are TRBV6-5 and TRBJ1-5, with 8 bases aligning to TRBD1. Germline-derived CDR1 and CDR2 are MNHEY and SVGAGI. CDR3 length: 15 amino acids. Germline trimming cut 6 bases from V and 3 bases from J; bases unmatched to any gene: 7. The CDR3 region is CASRARTGTNQPQHF. The CDR3 region has the DNA TGTGCCAGCAGGGCACGGACAGGGACCAATCAGCCCCAGCATTTT.

The chain recombines TRBV4-3 with TRBJ2-7; the D gene is possibly TRBD1 (6 bases). The V and J ends lost 1 base and 6 bases respectively, with 13 bases between them. This CDR3 is built from 14 residues. Germline V CDR1 and CDR2: LGHNA, YSLEER. The CDR3 DNA reads as TGCGCCAGCAGCCAAGGGTGGGGGCGCGGCGAGCAGTACTTC. Protein sequence: CASSQGWGRGEQYF.

The chain has TRBV7-8 and TRBJ1-3, with 7 nucleotides matching TRBD1. The CDR3 covers 16 residues. Germline V gives CDR1 SGHVS, CDR2 FQNEAQ. Unmatched junction bases numbered 20, after V lost 4 bases and J lost 14 bases. The CDR3 protein is CASSSLRGQWGTGLYF. For the CDR3, the DNA is TGTGCCAGCAGCTCCCTCCGGGGACAGTGGGGGACGGGCTTATATTTT.

The chain carries TRBV7-9 and TRBJ2-7; D ambiguous. V lost 7 bases, J lost 3 bases, and 10 bases lay in between. CDR3 length: 12 residues. Germline CDR1 reads SEHNR; CDR2 reads FQNEAQ (reference sequence). The CDR3 loop reads CASTLGDYEQYF. The CDR3 DNA is TGTGCCAGCACCTTGGGCGACTACGAGCAGTACTTC.

This clone has a handful of counts. CDR3 nucleotides: TGTGCCAGCAGGCTCTCCCCAGGGGAGGGTGAAAAACTGTTTTTT. Its translation is CASRLSPGEGEKLFF. V usage is TRBV7-2 and J usage is TRBJ1-4; D might be TRBD1 (6 bases). Germline V gene data show CDR1 as SGHTA and CDR2 as FQGNSA. V gave up 6 bases and J gave up 7 bases, with 18 bases separating them. CDR3 size: 15 residues.